A selection of T cell receptor beta chains follows, all from one sample in a study of tumor-infiltrating lymphocytes in localized non-small cell lung cancer. This table comes from immunoSEQ multiplex PCR, and its TCRdb copy is limited to in-frame clones, with some not included. The table has 27,000 or so clones, 80% to 90% seen once. What was sequenced was lung tumor tissue. These receptors all come from a human donor with non-small cell lung cancer. Both conserved end residues are part of each CDR3. Fields, in order: D gene, V gene, J gene, clone size, CDR3 protein, CDR3 DNA. A D gene is named only where the DNA matches it firmly. Clone size is shown for a subset of rows, as once, few, many or a class of expanded clone.

D: -
V: TRBV27
J: TRBJ2-2
size: -
CDR3: CASRKNTGELFF
DNA: TGTGCCAGCAGAAAGAACACCGGGGAGCTGTTTTTT

D: -
V: TRBV7-2
J: TRBJ1-4
size: once
CDR3: CASSPGPSGGNEKLFF
DNA: TGTGCCAGCAGCCCCGGGCCCAGCGGGGGGAATGAAAAACTGTTTTTT

D: -
V: TRBV12-2
J: TRBJ1-1
size: -
CDR3: CASVDVNTEAFF
DNA: TGTGCAAGTGTAGACGTGAACACTGAAGCTTTCTTT

D: TRBD2
V: TRBV4-2
J: TRBJ2-1
size: -
CDR3: CASSPQGSGGSYNEQFF
DNA: TGTGCCAGCAGCCCCCAAGGGTCGGGGGGATCCTACAATGAGCAGTTCTTC

D: TRBD1
V: TRBV7-3
J: TRBJ2-3
size: few
CDR3: CASSAGGLGTDTQYF
DNA: TGTGCCAGCAGCGCAGGGGGTCTGGGCACAGATACGCAGTATTTT

D: TRBD1
V: TRBV14
J: TRBJ2-5
size: -
CDR3: CASSFSRGLGETQYF
DNA: TGTGCCAGCAGCTTCAGCAGGGGGCTTGGAGAGACCCAGTACTTC

D: -
V: TRBV6-5
J: TRBJ1-5
size: -
CDR3: CASSDGPRDQPQHF
DNA: TGTGCCAGCTCCGACGGACCTCGTGATCAGCCCCAGCATTTT

D: -
V: TRBV4-1
J: TRBJ1-2
size: -
CDR3: CASSQEGTYGYTF
DNA: TGCGCCAGCAGCCAAGAAGGGACCTATGGCTACACCTTC

D: -
V: TRBV6-1
J: TRBJ2-7
size: -
CDR3: CASVVRVISYEQYF
DNA: TGTGCCAGCGTAGTCCGGGTCATCTCCTACGAGCAGTACTTC

D: -
V: TRBV27
J: TRBJ1-1
size: -
CDR3: CASSSPHRYTEAFF
DNA: TGTGCCAGCAGTTCCCCACACAGATACACTGAAGCTTTCTTT

D: -
V: TRBV6-5
J: TRBJ2-6
size: -
CDR3: CASSLSQGTGANVLTF
DNA: TGTGCCAGCAGTTTGTCACAGGGAACTGGGGCCAACGTCCTGACTTTC

D: -
V: TRBV29-1
J: TRBJ2-5
size: -
CDR3: CSVEGETQYF
DNA: TGCAGCGTTGAAGGAGAGACCCAGTACTTC

D: -
V: TRBV28
J: TRBJ2-7
size: once
CDR3: CASSDQGSRVEEYF
DNA: TGTGCCAGCAGTGATCAGGGATCTCGAGTTGAGGAGTACTTC

D: TRBD1
V: TRBV14
J: TRBJ2-7
size: -
CDR3: CASSLRTGGNLIYEQYF
DNA: TGTGCCAGCAGCCTCAGGACAGGAGGTAACCTAATCTACGAGCAGTACTTC

D: -
V: TRBV4-2
J: TRBJ2-5
size: -
CDR3: CASSQDPVGETQYF
DNA: TGTGCCAGCAGCCAAGATCCGGTGGGAGAGACCCAGTACTTC

D: TRBD1
V: TRBV25-1
J: TRBJ1-1
size: once
CDR3: CASSEAQGVMNTEAFF
DNA: TGTGCCAGCAGTGAAGCTCAGGGGGTCATGAACACTGAAGCTTTCTTT

D: TRBD2
V: TRBV6-6
J: TRBJ2-7
size: -
CDR3: CASSYSRVAGVEQYF
DNA: TGTGCCAGCAGTTACTCGAGGGTAGCGGGGGTTGAGCAGTACTTC

D: -
V: TRBV5-1
J: TRBJ1-2
size: -
CDR3: CASRPGTETSYGYTF
DNA: TGCGCCAGCAGGCCGGGGACGGAGACATCTTATGGCTACACCTTC

D: -
V: TRBV6-6
J: TRBJ1-1
size: once
CDR3: CASSRGGQNTEAFF
DNA: TGTGCCAGCAGTCGAGGGGGGCAGAACACTGAAGCTTTCTTT

D: -
V: TRBV7-2
J: TRBJ2-2
size: -
CDR3: CASSSYTGELFF
DNA: TGTGCCAGCAGCTCCTACACCGGGGAGCTGTTTTTT

D: TRBD1
V: TRBV4-3
J: TRBJ2-7
size: -
CDR3: CASSQGLGQYYEQYF
DNA: TGCGCCAGCAGCCAAGGGCTGGGACAGTACTACGAGCAGTACTTC

D: TRBD2
V: TRBV7-7
J: TRBJ2-3
size: -
CDR3: CASSRAGIGTDTQYF
DNA: TGTGCTAGCAGCCGAGCGGGGATTGGCACAGATACGCAGTATTTT

D: -
V: TRBV9
J: TRBJ1-2
size: -
CDR3: CASSVEGRVGYTF
DNA: TGTGCCAGCAGCGTAGAAGGCAGGGTCGGCTACACCTTC

D: -
V: TRBV6-5
J: TRBJ2-7
size: few
CDR3: CASRSSTGDSYEQYF
DNA: TGTGCCAGCAGGTCCTCGACAGGAGACTCCTACGAGCAGTACTTC

D: -
V: TRBV18
J: TRBJ2-5
size: -
CDR3: CASSPPAGGGETQYF
DNA: TGTGCCAGCTCACCACCGGCAGGGGGAGGAGAGACCCAGTACTTC

D: -
V: TRBV5-5
J: TRBJ2-2
size: -
CDR3: CASSTNTGELFF
DNA: TGTGCCAGCAGCACGAACACCGGGGAGCTGTTTTTT

D: -
V: TRBV18
J: TRBJ2-7
size: -
CDR3: CASSPPTGPHEQYF
DNA: TGTGCCAGCTCACCACCAACAGGACCCCACGAGCAGTACTTC

D: -
V: TRBV7-9
J: TRBJ2-7
size: -
CDR3: CASSGYEQYF
DNA: TGTGCCAGCAGCGGTTACGAGCAGTACTTC

D: -
V: TRBV20-1
J: TRBJ1-1
size: -
CDR3: CSVGTEAFF
DNA: TGCAGTGTGGGCACTGAAGCTTTCTTT

D: -
V: TRBV19
J: TRBJ1-1
size: medium-sized
CDR3: CASSISVGVDAFF
DNA: TGTGCCAGTAGTATATCAGTTGGGGTCGATGCTTTCTTT

D: -
V: TRBV7-2
J: TRBJ2-7
size: -
CDR3: CASSLWTNSYEQYF
DNA: TGTGCCAGCAGCTTGTGGACGAATTCCTACGAGCAGTACTTC

D: TRBD2
V: TRBV7-2
J: TRBJ2-1
size: -
CDR3: CASSSGLAGVSSYNEQFF
DNA: TGTGCCAGCAGCTCCGGACTAGCGGGGGTGAGCTCCTACAATGAGCAGTTCTTC

D: -
V: TRBV5-4
J: TRBJ1-5
size: -
CDR3: CASSLESGQSLNQPQHF
DNA: TGTGCCAGCAGCCTAGAATCGGGGCAGAGCCTCAATCAGCCCCAGCATTTT

D: -
V: TRBV11-2
J: TRBJ1-5
size: -
CDR3: CASSLGDSGGNQPQHF
DNA: TGTGCCAGCAGCTTAGGCGACAGTGGGGGGAATCAGCCCCAGCATTTT

D: -
V: TRBV18
J: TRBJ1-1
size: once
CDR3: CASSPRPGVVVNTEAFF
DNA: TGTGCCAGCTCACCACGGCCGGGTGTGGTGGTGAACACTGAAGCTTTCTTT